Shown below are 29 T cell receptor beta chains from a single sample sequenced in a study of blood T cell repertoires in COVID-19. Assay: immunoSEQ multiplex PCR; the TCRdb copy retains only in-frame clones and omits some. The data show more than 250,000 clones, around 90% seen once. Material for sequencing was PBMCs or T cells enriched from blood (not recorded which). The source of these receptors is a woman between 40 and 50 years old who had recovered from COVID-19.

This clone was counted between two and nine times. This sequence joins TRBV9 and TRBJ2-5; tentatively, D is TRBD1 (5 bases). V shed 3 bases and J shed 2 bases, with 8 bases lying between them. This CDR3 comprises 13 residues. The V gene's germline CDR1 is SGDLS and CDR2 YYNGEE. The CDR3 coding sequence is TGTGCCAGCAGCGATCCAGGGCAAGAGACCCAGTACTTC. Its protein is CASSDPGQETQYF.

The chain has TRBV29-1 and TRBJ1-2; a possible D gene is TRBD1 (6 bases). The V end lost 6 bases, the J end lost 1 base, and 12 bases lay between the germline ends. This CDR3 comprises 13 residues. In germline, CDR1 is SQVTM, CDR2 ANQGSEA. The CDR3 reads CSVGQYDNYGYTF. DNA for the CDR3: TGCAGCGTCGGACAGTATGATAACTATGGCTACACCTTC.

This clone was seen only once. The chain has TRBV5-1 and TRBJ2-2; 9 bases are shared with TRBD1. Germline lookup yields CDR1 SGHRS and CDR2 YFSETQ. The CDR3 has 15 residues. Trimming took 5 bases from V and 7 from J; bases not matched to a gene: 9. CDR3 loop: CASSPTGGAFGELFF. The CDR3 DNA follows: TGCGCCAGCAGTCCAACAGGGGGCGCATTCGGGGAGCTGTTTTTT.

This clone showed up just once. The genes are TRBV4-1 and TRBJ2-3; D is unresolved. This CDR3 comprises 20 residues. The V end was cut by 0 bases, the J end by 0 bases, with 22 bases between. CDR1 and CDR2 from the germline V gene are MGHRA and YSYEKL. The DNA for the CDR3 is TGCGCCAGCAGCCAAGAGAATTTCTTGGCACAGTCGCCTAGCACAGATACGCAGTATTTT. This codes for CASSQENFLAQSPSTDTQYF.

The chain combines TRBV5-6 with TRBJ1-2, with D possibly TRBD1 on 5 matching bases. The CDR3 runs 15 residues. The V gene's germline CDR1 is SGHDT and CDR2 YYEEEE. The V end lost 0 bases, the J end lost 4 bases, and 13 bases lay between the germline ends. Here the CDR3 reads CASSLVDRIGYGYTF. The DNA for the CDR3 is TGTGCCAGCAGCTTGGTCGACAGAATAGGCTATGGCTACACCTTC.

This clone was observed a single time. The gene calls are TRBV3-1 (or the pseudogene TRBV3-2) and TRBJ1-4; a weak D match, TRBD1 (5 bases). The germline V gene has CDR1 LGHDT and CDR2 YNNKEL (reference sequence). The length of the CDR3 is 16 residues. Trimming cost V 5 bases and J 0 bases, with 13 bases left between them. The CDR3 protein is CASSDQQVATNEKLFF. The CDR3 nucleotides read TGTGCCAGCAGCGACCAACAGGTCGCAACTAATGAAAAACTGTTTTTT.

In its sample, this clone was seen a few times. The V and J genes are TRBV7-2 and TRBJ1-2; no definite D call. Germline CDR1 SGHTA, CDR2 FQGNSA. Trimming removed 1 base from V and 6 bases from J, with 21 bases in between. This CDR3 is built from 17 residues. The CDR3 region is CASSLESLGRIRNGYTF. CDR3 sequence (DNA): TGTGCCAGCAGCTTAGAATCGCTCGGCAGGATAAGGAATGGCTACACCTTC.

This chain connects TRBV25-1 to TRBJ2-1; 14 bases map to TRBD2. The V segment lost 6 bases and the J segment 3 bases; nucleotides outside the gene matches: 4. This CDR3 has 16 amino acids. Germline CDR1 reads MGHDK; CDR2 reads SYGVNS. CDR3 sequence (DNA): TGTGCCAGCAGCGAGACTAGCGGGAGGGTCTACAATGAGCAGTTCTTC. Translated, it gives CASSETSGRVYNEQFF.

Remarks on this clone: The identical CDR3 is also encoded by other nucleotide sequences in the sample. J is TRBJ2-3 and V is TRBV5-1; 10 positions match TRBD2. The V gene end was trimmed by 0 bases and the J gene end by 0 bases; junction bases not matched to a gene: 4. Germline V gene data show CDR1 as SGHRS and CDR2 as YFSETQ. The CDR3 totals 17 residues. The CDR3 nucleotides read TGCGCCAGCAGCTTGGGACTAGCGGGCTCCAGCACAGATACGCAGTATTTT. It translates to CASSLGLAGSSTDTQYF.

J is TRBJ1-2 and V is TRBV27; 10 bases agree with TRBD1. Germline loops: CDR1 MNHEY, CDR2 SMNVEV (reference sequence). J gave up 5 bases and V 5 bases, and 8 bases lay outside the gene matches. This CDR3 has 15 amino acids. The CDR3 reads CASSRGTGDGYGYTF. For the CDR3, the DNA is TGTGCCAGCAGTAGGGGGACAGGGGACGGGTATGGCTACACCTTC.

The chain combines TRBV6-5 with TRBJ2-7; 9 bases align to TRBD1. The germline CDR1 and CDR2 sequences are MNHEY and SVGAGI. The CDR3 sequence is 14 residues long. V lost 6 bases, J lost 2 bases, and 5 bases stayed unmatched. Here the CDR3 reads CASSPRDRAYEQYF. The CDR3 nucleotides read TGTGCCAGCAGCCCCCGGGACAGGGCCTACGAGCAGTACTTC.

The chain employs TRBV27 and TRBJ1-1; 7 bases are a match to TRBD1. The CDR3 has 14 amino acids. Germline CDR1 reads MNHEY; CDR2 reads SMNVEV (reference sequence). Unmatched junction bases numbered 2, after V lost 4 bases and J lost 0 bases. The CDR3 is CASSWGQLNTEAFF. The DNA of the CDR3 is TGTGCCAGCAGTTGGGGACAGCTGAACACTGAAGCTTTCTTT.

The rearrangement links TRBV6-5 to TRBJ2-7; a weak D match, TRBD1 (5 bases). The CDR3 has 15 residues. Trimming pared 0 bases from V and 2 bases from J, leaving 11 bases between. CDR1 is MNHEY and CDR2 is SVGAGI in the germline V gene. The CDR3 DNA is TGTGCCAGCAGTTACTCGATGCAGGGTACCTACGAGCAGTACTTC. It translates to CASSYSMQGTYEQYF.

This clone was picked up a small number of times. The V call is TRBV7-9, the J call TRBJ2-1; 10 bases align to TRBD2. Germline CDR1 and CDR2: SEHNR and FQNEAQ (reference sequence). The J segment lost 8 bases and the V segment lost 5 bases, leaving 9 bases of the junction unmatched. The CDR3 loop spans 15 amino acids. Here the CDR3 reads CASSELAGVAHEQFF. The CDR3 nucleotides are TGTGCCAGCAGCGAGCTAGCGGGAGTCGCCCATGAGCAGTTCTTC.

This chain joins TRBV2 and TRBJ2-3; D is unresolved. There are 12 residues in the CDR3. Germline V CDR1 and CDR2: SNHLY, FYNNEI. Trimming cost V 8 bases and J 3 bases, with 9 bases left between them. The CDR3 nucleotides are TGTGCCAGCCAAGTCAGGACAGATACGCAGTATTTT. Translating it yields CASQVRTDTQYF.

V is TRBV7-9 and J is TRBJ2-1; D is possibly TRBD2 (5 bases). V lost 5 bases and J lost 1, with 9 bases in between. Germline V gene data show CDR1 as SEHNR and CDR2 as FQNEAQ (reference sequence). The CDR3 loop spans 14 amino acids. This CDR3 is CASSARASYNEQFF. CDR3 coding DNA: TGTGCCAGCAGCGCGAGGGCGTCCTACAATGAGCAGTTCTTC.

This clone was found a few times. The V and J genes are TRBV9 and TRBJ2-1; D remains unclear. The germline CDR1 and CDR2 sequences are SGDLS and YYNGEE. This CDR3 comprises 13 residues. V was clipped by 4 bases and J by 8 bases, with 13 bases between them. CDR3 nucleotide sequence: TGTGCCAGCAGCAAGGAGCCCCCCGATGAGCAGTTCTTC. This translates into CASSKEPPDEQFF.

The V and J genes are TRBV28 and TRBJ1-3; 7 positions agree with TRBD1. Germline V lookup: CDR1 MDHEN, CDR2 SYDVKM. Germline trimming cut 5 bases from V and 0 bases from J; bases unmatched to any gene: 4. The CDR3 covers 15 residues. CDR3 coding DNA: TGTGCCAGCAGTCCGACAGGGAGCTCTGGAAACACCATATATTTT. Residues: CASSPTGSSGNTIYF.

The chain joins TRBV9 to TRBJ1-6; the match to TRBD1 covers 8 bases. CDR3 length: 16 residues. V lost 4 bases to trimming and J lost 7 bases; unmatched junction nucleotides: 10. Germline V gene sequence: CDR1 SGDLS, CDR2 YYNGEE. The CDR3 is CASSPRPRTGNSPLHF. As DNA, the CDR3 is TGTGCCAGCAGCCCCCGACCAAGGACAGGGAATTCACCCCTCCACTTT.

The DNA for the CDR3 is TGTGCCAGCAGCGTAGAAGGGAGCGGGAGTAATGAGCAGTTCTTC. This codes for CASSVEGSGSNEQFF. The V and J genes are TRBV9 and TRBJ2-1, with 8 bases matching TRBD2. CDR3 length: 15 residues. Trimming at V came to 0 bases and at J to 7 bases, leaving 6 bases not matched to a gene. The germline V gene encodes CDR1 SGDLS and CDR2 YYNGEE. Together with reference TRBV9 and TRBJ2-1, the CDR3 gives the full variable domain: DSGVTQTPKHLITATGQRVTLRCSPRSGDLSVYWYQQSLDQGLQFLIQYYNGEERAKGNILERFSAQQFPDLHSELNLSSLELGDSALYFCASSVEGSGSNEQFFGPGTRLTVL.

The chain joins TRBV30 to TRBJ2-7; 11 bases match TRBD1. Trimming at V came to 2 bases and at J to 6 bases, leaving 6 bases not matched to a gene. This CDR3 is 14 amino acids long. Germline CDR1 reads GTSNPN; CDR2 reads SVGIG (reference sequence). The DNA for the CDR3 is TGTGCCTGGAGTCTCCGGGACAGGGGGTTCGAGCAGTACTTC. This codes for CAWSLRDRGFEQYF.

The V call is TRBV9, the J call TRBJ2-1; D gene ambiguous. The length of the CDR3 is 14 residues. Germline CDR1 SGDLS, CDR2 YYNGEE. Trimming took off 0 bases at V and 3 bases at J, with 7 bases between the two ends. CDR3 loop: CASSVDNNYNEQFF. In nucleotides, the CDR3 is TGTGCCAGCAGCGTAGATAACAACTACAATGAGCAGTTCTTC.

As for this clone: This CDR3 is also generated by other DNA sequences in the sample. The DNA for the CDR3 is TGTGCCAGCAGTTTATCCGATGAGCAGTTCTTC. Translating it yields CASSLSDEQFF. The chain combines TRBV12-3 or TRBV12-4 with TRBJ2-1, with unresolved D. The CDR3 has 11 amino acids. The V end lost 2 bases, the J end lost 8 bases, and 4 bases lay between the germline ends.

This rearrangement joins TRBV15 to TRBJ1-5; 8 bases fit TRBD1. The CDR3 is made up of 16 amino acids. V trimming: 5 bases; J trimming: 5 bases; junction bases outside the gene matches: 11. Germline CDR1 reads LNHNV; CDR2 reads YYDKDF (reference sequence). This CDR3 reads CATSSSDRGDDQPQHF. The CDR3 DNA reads TGTGCCACCAGCTCTTCAGACAGGGGTGACGATCAGCCCCAGCATTTT.

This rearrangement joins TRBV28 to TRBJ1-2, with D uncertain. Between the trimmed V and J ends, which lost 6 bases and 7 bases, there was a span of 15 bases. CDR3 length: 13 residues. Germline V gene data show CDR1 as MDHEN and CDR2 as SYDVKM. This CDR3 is CASSRVYFGGYTF. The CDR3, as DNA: TGTGCCAGCAGCCGAGTATACTTCGGTGGCTACACCTTC.

The CDR3 loop is CASSTGRTDTQYF. Written as DNA, the CDR3 is TGTGCCAGTTCTACAGGGCGGACAGATACGCAGTATTTT. This chain uses TRBV19 with TRBJ2-3, with D possibly matching TRBD1 (6 bases). This CDR3 has 13 residues. Germline CDR1 LNHDA, CDR2 SQIVND (reference sequence). Trimming stripped 8 bases from V and 3 bases from J, with 12 bases between.

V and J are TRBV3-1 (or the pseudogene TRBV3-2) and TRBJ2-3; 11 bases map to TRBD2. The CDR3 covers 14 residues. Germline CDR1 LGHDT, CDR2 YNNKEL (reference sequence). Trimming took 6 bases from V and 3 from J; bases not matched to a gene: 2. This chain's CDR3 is CASRWTSGTDTQYF. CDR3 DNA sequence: TGTGCCAGCAGGTGGACTAGCGGGACAGATACGCAGTATTTT.

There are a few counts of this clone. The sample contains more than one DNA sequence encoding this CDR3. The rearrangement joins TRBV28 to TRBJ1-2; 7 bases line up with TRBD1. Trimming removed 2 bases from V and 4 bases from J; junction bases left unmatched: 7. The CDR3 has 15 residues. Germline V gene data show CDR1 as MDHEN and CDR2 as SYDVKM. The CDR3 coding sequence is TGTGCCAGCAGTTTACCAAGGGGGCTTGGCTATGGCTACACCTTC. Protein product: CASSLPRGLGYGYTF.

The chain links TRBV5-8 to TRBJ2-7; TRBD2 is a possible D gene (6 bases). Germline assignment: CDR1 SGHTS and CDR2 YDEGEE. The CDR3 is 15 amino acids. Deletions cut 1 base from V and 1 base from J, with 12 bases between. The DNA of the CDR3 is TGTGCCAGCAGCTTGTCGCTAGCGTGGTCCTACGAGCAGTACTTC. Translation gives CASSLSLAWSYEQYF. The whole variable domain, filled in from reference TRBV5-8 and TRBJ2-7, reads EAGVTQSPTHLIKTRGQQATLRCSPISGHTSVYWYQQALGLGLQFLLWYDEGEERNRGNFPPRFSGRQFPNYSSELNVNALELEDSALYLCASSLSLAWSYEQYFGPGTRLTVT.